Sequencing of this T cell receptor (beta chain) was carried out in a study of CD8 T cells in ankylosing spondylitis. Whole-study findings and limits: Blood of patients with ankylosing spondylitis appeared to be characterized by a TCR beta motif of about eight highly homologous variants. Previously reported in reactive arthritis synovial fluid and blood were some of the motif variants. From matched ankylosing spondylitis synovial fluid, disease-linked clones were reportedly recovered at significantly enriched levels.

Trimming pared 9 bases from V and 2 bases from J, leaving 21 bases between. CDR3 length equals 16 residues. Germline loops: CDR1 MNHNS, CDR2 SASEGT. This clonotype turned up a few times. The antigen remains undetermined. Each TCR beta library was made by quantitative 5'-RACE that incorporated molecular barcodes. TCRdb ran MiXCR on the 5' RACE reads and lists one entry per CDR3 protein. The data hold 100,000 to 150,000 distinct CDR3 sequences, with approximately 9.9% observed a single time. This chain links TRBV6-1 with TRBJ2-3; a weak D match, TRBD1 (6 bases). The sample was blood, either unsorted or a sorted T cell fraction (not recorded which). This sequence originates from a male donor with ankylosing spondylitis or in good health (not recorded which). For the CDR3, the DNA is TGTGCCAGTAAGATCCGGGACACGTATTTCACAGATACGCAGTATTTT. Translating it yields CASKIRDTYFTDTQYF.